This record covers a single T cell receptor beta chain. The data stem from a study of shared T cell receptors in the human thymus. Sequencing used immunoSEQ multiplex PCR; TCRdb keeps in-frame clones, though not all of them. The profile shows some 760,000 clones, over 75% of them singletons. Germline loops: CDR1 SQVTM, CDR2 ANQGSEA. This CDR3 is 18 amino acids long. The V end lost 6 bases, the J end lost 2 bases, and 28 bases lay between the germline ends. This same sample was also part of a study on human thymus T cells. That investigation notes: There appeared to be biased usage of V and J genes in thymic and blood repertoires.

The sample was thymocytes. The gene calls are TRBV29-1 and TRBJ2-5, with D possibly TRBD2 on 7 matching bases. The TCR was taken from a girl under three years old with a congenital heart defect. In DNA form, the CDR3 reads TGCAGCGTCGGTGGGGGGGGCCCTCCTCCGCAATCGCAAGAGACCCAGTACTTC. This sequence encodes CSVGGGGPPPQSQETQYF.